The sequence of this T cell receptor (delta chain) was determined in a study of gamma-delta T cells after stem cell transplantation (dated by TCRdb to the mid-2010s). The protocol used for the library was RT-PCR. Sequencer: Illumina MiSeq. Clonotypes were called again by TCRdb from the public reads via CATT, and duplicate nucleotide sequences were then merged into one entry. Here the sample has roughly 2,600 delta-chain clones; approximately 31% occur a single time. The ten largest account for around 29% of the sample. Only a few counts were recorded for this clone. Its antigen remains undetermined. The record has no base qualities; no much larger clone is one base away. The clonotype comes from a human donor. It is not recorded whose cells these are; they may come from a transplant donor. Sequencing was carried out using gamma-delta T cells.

In nucleotide form, the sequence is TGTGCCTGTTCGGCTCGTAGGGGATACAGGTACACCGATAAACTCATCTTT. It codes for CACSARRGYRYTDKLIF. The rearrangement joined TRDV2 to TRDJ1, with 8 bases aligning to TRDD3. The germline V gene yields GEAIGNYY for CDR1 and EKD for CDR2. Trimming accounts for 6 bases at V and 0 bases at J, while the number of junction bases matched to no gene is 14. The CDR3 goes from the cysteine to the phenylalanine over 17 residues. Only the CDR3 DNA is retained, 51 bases long and in frame from the first base.